This is a list of T cell receptor beta chains from one sample in a study of identical twins. TCRdb reprocessed the 5' RACE reads via MiXCR and lists one record per CDR3 protein. The sample includes 470,000 or so distinct CDR3 sequences, approximately 24% of them seen just once. A further study also used this sample, focusing on T cells expressing NK-cell markers.

Sample: CD4+ T cells sorted from blood. The receptors shown here come from a young woman in good health. Both conserved end residues are trimmed from each CDR3. Clone size is given for some rows only: seen once, a few or many times, or a class if the clone is expanded.

CDR3 protein	clone size	V gene	J gene
SARGGGRSDEQY	few	TRBV20-1	TRBJ2-7
ASSSDGRTVTEAF	NA	TRBV12-3/TRBV12-4	TRBJ1-1
AKAVPGGGHF	NA	TRBV30	TRBJ2-1
SAVRDGRSYEQY	few	TRBV20-1	TRBJ2-7
ASRNPGLAGRRTGELF	few	TRBV6-1	TRBJ2-2
ASSFEGLGDQPQH	few	TRBV12-3/TRBV12-4	TRBJ1-5
SARLPTSYNEQF	NA	TRBV20-1	TRBJ2-1
SARDLLAGSYNEQF	NA	TRBV20-1	TRBJ2-1
ASSVATANYGYT	many	TRBV9	TRBJ1-2
ASTYGGKLF	NA	TRBV12-3/TRBV12-4	TRBJ2-2
SVGRTANTEAF	many	TRBV29-1	TRBJ1-1
ASSSEVDSYLA	few	TRBV7-6	TRBJ2-7
ASSLVAGVNYNEQF	NA	TRBV7-2	TRBJ2-1
ASSRTTRYNEQF	NA	TRBV12-3/TRBV12-4	TRBJ2-1
SVRVGGKNQPQH	NA	TRBV29-1	TRBJ1-5
SAGGPT	NA	TRBV20-1	TRBJ2-7
ASGGQGAYYGYT	NA	TRBV6-1	TRBJ1-2